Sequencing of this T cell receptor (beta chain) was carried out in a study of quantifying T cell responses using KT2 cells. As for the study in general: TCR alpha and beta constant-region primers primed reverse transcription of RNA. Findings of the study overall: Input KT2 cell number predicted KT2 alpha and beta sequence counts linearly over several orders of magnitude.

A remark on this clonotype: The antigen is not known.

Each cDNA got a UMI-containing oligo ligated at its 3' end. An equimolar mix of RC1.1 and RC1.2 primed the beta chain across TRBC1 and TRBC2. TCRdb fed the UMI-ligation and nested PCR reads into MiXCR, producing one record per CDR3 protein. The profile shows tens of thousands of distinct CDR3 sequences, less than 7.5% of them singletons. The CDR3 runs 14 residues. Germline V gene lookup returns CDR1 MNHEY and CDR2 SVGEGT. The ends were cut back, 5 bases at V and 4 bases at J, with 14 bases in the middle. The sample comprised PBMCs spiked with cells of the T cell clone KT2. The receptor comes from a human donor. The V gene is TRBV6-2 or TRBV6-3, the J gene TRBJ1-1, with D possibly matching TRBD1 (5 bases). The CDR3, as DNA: TGTGCCAGCAGTACGGGACCCCAGGGCACTGAAGCTTTCTTT. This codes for CASSTGPQGTEAFF.